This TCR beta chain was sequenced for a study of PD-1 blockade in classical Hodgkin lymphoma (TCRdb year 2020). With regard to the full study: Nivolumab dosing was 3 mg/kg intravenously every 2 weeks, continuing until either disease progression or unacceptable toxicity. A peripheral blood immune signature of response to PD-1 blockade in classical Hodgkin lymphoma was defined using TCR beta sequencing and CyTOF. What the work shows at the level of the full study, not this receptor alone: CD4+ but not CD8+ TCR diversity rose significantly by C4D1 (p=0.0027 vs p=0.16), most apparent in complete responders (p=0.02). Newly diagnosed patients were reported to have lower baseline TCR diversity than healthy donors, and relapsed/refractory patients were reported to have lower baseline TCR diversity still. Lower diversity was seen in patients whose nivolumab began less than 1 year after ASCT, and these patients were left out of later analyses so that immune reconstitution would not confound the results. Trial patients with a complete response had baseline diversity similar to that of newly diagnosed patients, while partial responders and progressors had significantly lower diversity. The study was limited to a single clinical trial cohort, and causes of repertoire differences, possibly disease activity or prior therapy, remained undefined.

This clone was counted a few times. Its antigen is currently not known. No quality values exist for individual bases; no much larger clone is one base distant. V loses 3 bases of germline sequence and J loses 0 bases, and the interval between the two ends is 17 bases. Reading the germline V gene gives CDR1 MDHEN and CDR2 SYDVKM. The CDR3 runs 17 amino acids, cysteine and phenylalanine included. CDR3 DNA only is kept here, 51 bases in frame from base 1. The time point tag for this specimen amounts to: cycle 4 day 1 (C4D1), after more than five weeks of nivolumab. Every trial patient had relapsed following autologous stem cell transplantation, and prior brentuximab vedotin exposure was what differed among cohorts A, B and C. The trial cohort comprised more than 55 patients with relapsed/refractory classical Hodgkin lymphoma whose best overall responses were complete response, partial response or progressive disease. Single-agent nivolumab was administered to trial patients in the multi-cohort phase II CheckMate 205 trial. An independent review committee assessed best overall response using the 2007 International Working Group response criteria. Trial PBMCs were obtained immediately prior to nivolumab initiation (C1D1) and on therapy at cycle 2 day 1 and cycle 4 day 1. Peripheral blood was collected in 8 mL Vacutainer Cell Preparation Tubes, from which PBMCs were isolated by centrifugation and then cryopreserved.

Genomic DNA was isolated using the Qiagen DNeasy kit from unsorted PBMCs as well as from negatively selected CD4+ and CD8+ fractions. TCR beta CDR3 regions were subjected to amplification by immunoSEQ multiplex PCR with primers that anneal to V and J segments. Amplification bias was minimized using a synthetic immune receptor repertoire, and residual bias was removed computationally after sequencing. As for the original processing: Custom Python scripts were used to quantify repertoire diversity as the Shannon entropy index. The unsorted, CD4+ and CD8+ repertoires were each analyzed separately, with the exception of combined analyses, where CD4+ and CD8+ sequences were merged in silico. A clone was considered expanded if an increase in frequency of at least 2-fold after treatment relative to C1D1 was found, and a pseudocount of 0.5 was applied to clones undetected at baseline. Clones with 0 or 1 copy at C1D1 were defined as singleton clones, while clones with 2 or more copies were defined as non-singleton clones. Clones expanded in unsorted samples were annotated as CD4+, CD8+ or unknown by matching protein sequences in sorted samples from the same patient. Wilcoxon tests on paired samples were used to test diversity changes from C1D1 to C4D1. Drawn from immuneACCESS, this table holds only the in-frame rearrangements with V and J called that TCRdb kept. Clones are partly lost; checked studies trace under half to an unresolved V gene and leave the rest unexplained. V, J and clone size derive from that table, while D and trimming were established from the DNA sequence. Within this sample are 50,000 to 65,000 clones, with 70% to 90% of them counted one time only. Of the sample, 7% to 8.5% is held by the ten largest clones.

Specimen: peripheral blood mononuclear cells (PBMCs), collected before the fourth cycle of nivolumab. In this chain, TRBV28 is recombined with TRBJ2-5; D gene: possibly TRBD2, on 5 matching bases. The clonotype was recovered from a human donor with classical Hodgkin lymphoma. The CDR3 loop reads CASSFQVGSQNQETQYF. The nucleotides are TGTGCCAGCAGTTTCCAGGTGGGGAGTCAGAACCAAGAGACCCAGTACTTC.